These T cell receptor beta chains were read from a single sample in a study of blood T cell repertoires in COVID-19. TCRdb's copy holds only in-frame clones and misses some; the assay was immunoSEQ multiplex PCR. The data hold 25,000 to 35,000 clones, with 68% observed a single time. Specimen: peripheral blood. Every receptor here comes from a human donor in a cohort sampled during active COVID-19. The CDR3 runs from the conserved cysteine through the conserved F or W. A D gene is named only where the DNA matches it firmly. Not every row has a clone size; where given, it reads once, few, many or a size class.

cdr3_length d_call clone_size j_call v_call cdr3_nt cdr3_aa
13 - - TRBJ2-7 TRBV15 TGTGCCACCAGCAGAGATGGGGGGAACGAGCAGTACTTC CATSRDGGNEQYF
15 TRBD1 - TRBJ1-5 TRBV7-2 TGTGCCAGCAGCCTACCGGGACAGGGCTATCAGCCCCAGCATTTT CASSLPGQGYQPQHF
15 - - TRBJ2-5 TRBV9 TGTGCCAGCAGCGTAGACGGTGCAGGGTTGGAGACCCAGTACTTC CASSVDGAGLETQYF
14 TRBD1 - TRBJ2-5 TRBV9 TGTGCCAGCAGCTCGGACAGGGTAGTCGAGACCCAGTACTTC CASSSDRVVETQYF
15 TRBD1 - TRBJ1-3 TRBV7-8 TGTGCCAGCAGCTCCGACAGGGGCAATGGAAACACCATATATTTT CASSSDRGNGNTIYF
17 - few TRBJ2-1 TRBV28 TGTGCCAGCAGACTCCCATGGGGGGAGCAGGGTGGCGATGAGCAGTTCTTC CASRLPWGEQGGDEQFF
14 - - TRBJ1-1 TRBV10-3 TGTGCCATCAGTGTTTCGGACACACGGACTGAAGCTTTCTTT CAISVSDTRTEAFF
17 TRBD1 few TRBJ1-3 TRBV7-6 TGTGCCAGCAGCTGGGGGGGGGACAGGTTCTTTGGAAACACCATATATTTT CASSWGGDRFFGNTIYF
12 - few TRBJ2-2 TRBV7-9 TGTGCCAGCAGAGTACTCACCGGGGAGCTGTTTTTT CASRVLTGELFF
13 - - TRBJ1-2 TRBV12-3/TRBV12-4 TGTGCCAGCAGTTTAGGTCTCCAACGGGGCTACACCTTC CASSLGLQRGYTF
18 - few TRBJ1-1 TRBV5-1 TGCGCCAGCAGCCCCCCTAGGACAGAGAGGGGTTGGAACACTGAAGCTTTCTTT CASSPPRTERGWNTEAFF
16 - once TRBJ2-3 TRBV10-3 TGTGCCATCAGTGGGGCCCCGCAGGCTAGCACAGATACGCAGTATTTT CAISGAPQASTDTQYF
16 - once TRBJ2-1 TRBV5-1 TGCGCCAGCAGCTTTGGGATGACAGGGACTTACAATGAGCAGTTCTTC CASSFGMTGTYNEQFF
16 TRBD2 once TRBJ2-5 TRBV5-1 TGCGCCAGCAGCTTGGGGAGCGGGAGCGTCTGGGAGACCCAGTACTTC CASSLGSGSVWETQYF
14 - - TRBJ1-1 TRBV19 TGTGCCAGTAGTATAGGAACAGGAAACGCTGAAGCTTTCTTT CASSIGTGNAEAFF
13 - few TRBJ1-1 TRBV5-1 TGCGCCAGCAGCTTGTCGTTGAACACTGAAGCTTTCTTT CASSLSLNTEAFF
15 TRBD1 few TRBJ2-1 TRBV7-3 TGTGCCAGCAGCCGGACAGGGTTCGCCGAATCTGAGCAGTTCTTC CASSRTGFAESEQFF
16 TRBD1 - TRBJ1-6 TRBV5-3 TGTGCCAGAAGTTACTCCGGGACAGGACAAAATTCACCCCTCCACTTT CARSYSGTGQNSPLHF
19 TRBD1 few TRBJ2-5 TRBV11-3 TGTGCCAGCAGCTTCCTCCGAGGATCGGACGGACAGGGAGGAGAGACCCAGTACTTC CASSFLRGSDGQGGETQYF
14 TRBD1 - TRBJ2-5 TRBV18 TGTGCCAGCTCATTAGGGACAGGACCCGAGACCCAGTACTTC CASSLGTGPETQYF
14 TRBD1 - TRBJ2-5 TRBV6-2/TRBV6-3 TGTGCCAGCAGCCACAGCAGGGGGCAGGAGACCCAGTACTTC CASSHSRGQETQYF
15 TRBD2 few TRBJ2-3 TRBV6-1 TGTGCCAGCAGTGAACTACTAGCGGGAGGGGATACGCAGTATTTT CASSELLAGGDTQYF
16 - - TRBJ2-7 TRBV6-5 TGTGCCAGCAGTTACTCGACAGGGACTAGGATCTACGAGCAGTACTTC CASSYSTGTRIYEQYF
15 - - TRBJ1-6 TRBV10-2 TGCGCCAGCAGTGACCGACAGGCAGGAGATTCACCCCTCCACTTT CASSDRQAGDSPLHF
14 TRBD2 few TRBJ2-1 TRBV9 TGTGCCAGCAGCCCCGTAGCGGGAATAAAAGAGCAGTTCTTC CASSPVAGIKEQFF
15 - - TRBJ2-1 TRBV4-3 TGCGCCAGCAGCCAAGACGGATACGGGCGGGATGAGCAGTTCTTC CASSQDGYGRDEQFF
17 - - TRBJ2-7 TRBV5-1 TGCGCCAGCAGCTCCGCACCGAACAGCGGAGGCTCCTACGAGCAGTACTTC CASSSAPNSGGSYEQYF
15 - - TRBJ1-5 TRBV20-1 TGCAGTGCTAGTTCCGGGAAGGTAAGGGATCAGCCCCAGCATTTT CSASSGKVRDQPQHF
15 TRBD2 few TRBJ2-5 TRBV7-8 TGTGCCAGCAGCTTAGGCGGGACTAGGCAAGAGACCCAGTACTTC CASSLGGTRQETQYF
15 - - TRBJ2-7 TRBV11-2 TGTGCCAGCAGCTTAGATCTTTCAGGGATCTACGAGCAGTACTTC CASSLDLSGIYEQYF
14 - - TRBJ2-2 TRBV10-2 TGCGCCAGCAAGGGCCAGGGGGGCACCGGGGAGCTGTTTTTT CASKGQGGTGELFF
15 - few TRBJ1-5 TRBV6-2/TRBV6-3 TGTGCCAGCAGTAGCAGGGCTGATAGCAATCAGCCCCAGCATTTT CASSSRADSNQPQHF
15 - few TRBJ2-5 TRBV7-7 TGTGCCAGCAGCTTAGATAGGAGCCCCCAAGAGACCCAGTACTTC CASSLDRSPQETQYF
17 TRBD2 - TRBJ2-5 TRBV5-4 TGTGCCAGCAGCTTGGGCTCTATAGCGGGAGTAGGAGAGACCCAGTACTTC CASSLGSIAGVGETQYF
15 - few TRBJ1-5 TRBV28 TGTGCCAGCAGTTTATCGAGGGTCCGCAATCAGCCCCAGCATTTT CASSLSRVRNQPQHF
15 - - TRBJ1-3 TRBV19 TGTGCCAGTAGTATAGCAGGTGGCTCTGGAAACACCATATATTTT CASSIAGGSGNTIYF
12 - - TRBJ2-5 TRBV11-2 TGTGCCAGCAGCTTAGCACAAGAGACCCAGTACTTC CASSLAQETQYF
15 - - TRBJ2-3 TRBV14 TGTGCCAGCAGCCAAGATCCTATCGCCACAGATACGCAGTATTTT CASSQDPIATDTQYF
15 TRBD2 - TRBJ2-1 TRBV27 TGTGCCAGCAGCATTAGCGGGAGTTCCTACAATGAGCAGTTCTTC CASSISGSSYNEQFF
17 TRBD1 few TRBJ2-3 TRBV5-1 TGCGCCAGCAGCTGGGGACCCGGACAGGGATACACAGATACGCAGTATTTT CASSWGPGQGYTDTQYF
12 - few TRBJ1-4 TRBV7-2 TGTGCCAGCAGCTTATATAGGAGGGATCTGTTTTTT CASSLYRRDLFF
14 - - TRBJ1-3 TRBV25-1 TGTGCCAGCAGTGAGGGGAGCTCTGGAAACACCATATATTTT CASSEGSSGNTIYF
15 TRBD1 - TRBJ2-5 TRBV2 TGTGCCAGCAGAGCCGGGACAGGGCGGCAAGAGACCCAGTACTTC CASRAGTGRQETQYF
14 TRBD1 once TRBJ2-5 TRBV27 TGTGCCAGCAGTTCTGGACAGGGCCAAGAGACCCAGTACTTC CASSSGQGQETQYF
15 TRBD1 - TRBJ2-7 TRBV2 TGTGCCAGCAGACCGACCGGGACAGGCTCCTACGAGCAGTACTTC CASRPTGTGSYEQYF
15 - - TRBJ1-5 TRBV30 TGTGCCTGGAGACCCAGGGGTCGTAGCAATCAGCCCCAGCATTTT CAWRPRGRSNQPQHF
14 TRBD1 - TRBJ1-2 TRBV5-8 TGTGCCAGCAGCTCGGACAGGGAGGTCTATGGCTACACCTTC CASSSDREVYGYTF
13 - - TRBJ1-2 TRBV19 TGTGCCAGTAGGACAGGTCCTAACTATGGCTACACCTTC CASRTGPNYGYTF
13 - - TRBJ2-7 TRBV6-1 TGTGCCAGCAGTGAAGCGTACGCGACAGGGCAGTACTTC CASSEAYATGQYF
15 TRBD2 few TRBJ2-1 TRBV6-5 TGTGCCAGCAGAAGACTAGCGGGGCCCTACAATGAGCAGTTCTTC CASRRLAGPYNEQFF
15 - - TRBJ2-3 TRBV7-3 TGTGCCAGCAGCTTATGGGGAGGAGGCACAGATACGCAGTATTTT CASSLWGGGTDTQYF
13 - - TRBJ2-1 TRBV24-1 TGTGCCACCAGTGATTTGAGCGGGAATGAGCAGTTCTTC CATSDLSGNEQFF
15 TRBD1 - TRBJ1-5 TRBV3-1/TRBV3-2 TGTGCCAGCAGCCAAGGGGGACAGGGGGTCCAGCCCCAGCATTTT CASSQGGQGVQPQHF
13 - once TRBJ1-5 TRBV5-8 TGTGCCAGCAGCCCCGCTTCTACGGGACACAGGCATTTT CASSPASTGHRHF
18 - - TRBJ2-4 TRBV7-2 TGTGCCAGCAGCTTAGTCCCAGGGCTGATAGGAGCCAAAAACATTCAGTACTTC CASSLVPGLIGAKNIQYF
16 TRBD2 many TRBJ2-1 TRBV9 TGTGCCAGCAGCGTATCGGGACTAGGGTTGAGCCATGAGCAGTTCTTC CASSVSGLGLSHEQFF
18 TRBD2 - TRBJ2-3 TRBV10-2 TGCGCCAGCAAACCCGGGACTAGCGGGGCCCCCAGCACAGATACGCAGTATTTT CASKPGTSGAPSTDTQYF